The rows below give T cell receptor beta chains drawn from one sample of a study of post-analysis software for immune sequencing data. TCRdb passed the PCR reads through MiXCR, listing each CDR3 protein once. The table shows about 770,000 distinct CDR3 sequences, with about 45% occurring only once. The sequencing input was blood. These receptors were taken from a girl between 10 and 17 years old with multiple sclerosis. Both conserved end residues are part of each CDR3. Fields, in order: V gene, D gene, J gene, clone size, CDR3 DNA, CDR3 protein. The D gene is left open where the match is weak. Only some rows state a clone size, as once, few, many or a class for expanded clones.

>TRBV6-5|NA|TRBJ2-7|few
TGTGCCAGCAGTTACTCGAGCAGGATATACGAGCAGTACTTC
CASSYSSRIYEQYF
>TRBV5-1|NA|TRBJ2-7|NA
TGCGCCAGCAGCTTTGCACAAGGCTCCTACGAGCAGTACTTC
CASSFAQGSYEQYF
>TRBV5-1|TRBD2|TRBJ2-3|NA
TGCGCCAGCAGCTCTGGCGGGAGGGAGGCAGATACGCAGTATTTT
CASSSGGREADTQYF
>TRBV15|NA|TRBJ1-3|once
TGTGCCACCAGCGGCAGGGGTTTTTCGACAGACTCTGGAAACACCATATATTTT
CATSGRGFSTDSGNTIYF
>TRBV18|NA|TRBJ2-7|few
TGTGCCAGCTCACCAATGGAAGGCTCCTACGAGCAGTACTTC
CASSPMEGSYEQYF
>TRBV27|NA|TRBJ2-1|NA
TGTGCCAGCAGTTTAGGTAGCAGGAACAACGAGCAGTTCTTC
CASSLGSRNNEQFF
>TRBV5-1|NA|TRBJ2-1|NA
TGCGCCAGCAGCCCCTCCCCGGGGAATGAGCAGTTCTTC
CASSPSPGNEQFF
>TRBV28|NA|TRBJ2-1|NA
TGTGCACTATATGTCTATGAGCAGTTCTTC
CALYVYEQFF
>TRBV27|NA|TRBJ2-7|NA
TGTGCCAGCAGGGACGGGAAAGGGTCCTACGAGCAGTACTTC
CASRDGKGSYEQYF
>TRBV13|NA|TRBJ1-2|few
TGTGCCAGCAGCCCACAGGATACCTATGGCTACACCTTC
CASSPQDTYGYTF
>TRBV12-3/TRBV12-4|TRBD2|TRBJ2-1|NA
TGTGCCAGCAGTTTCGGACTAGCGGGGAATGAGCAGTTCTTC
CASSFGLAGNEQFF
>TRBV28|NA|TRBJ2-5|NA
TGTGCCAGCAGTAAAAACCACCCTGGGGTGACCCAGTACTTC
CASSKNHPGVTQYF
>TRBV5-4|TRBD2|TRBJ2-7|NA
TGTGCCAGCAGCCGGGGCGGGAGTTTCGGCGAGCAGTACTTC
CASSRGGSFGEQYF
>TRBV7-2|NA|TRBJ2-6|NA
TGTGCCAGCAGCTTAGCGAATACAGGCTCTGGGGCCAACGTCCTGACTTTC
CASSLANTGSGANVLTF
>TRBV4-3|NA|TRBJ2-3|NA
TGCGCCAGCAGCCAAGCGGGAGCAGATACGCCGTATTTT
CASSQAGADTPYF
>TRBV9|NA|TRBJ2-5|few
TGTGCCAGCAGCGCCGGAGGGAGTCCAGAGACCCAGTACTTC
CASSAGGSPETQYF
>TRBV3-1|TRBD1|TRBJ1-4|NA
TGTGCCAGCAGCCCACAGGGGCCTAATGAAAAACTGTTTTTT
CASSPQGPNEKLFF
>TRBV29-1|NA|TRBJ2-1|NA
TGCAGCGTTGCGGTATTGAGCAGGGTCGATGAGCAGTTCTTC
CSVAVLSRVDEQFF
>TRBV27|NA|TRBJ2-1|NA
TGTGCCAGCAGTTTGGTTAGCTCCAACTCCTACAATGAGCAGTTCTTC
CASSLVSSNSYNEQFF
>TRBV7-9|NA|TRBJ1-4|NA
TGTGCCGGACAAAAGGGGAATGAAAAACTGTTTTTT
CAGQKGNEKLFF
>TRBV29-1|TRBD2|TRBJ2-5|NA
TGCAGCGCCCGGCCCCGACTAGCGGGAGGGCCCCAGACCCAGTACTTC
CSARPRLAGGPQTQYF
>TRBV24-1|TRBD2|TRBJ2-3|NA
TGTGCCACCAGCCCAACTAGCGGGAAAAGCACAGATACGCAGTATTTT
CATSPTSGKSTDTQYF
>TRBV20-1|NA|TRBJ2-7|NA
TGCAGTGCTAGACGGCGCAGCCAGTCCTACGAGCAGTACTTC
CSARRRSQSYEQYF
>TRBV29-1|NA|TRBJ2-7|NA
TGCAGCGTTGGGGGGAGGGGGACCTCCTACGAGCAGTACTTC
CSVGGRGTSYEQYF
>TRBV7-2|TRBD2|TRBJ2-5|NA
TGTGCCAGCAGCTTCTTAGCGGGAGGGTTAGAGGAGACCCAGTACTTC
CASSFLAGGLEETQYF
>TRBV3-1|TRBD2|TRBJ2-1|NA
TGTGCCAGCAGCCAGAGTCTAGCGGGAGTCCCAGCCTACAATGAGCAGTTCTTC
CASSQSLAGVPAYNEQFF
>TRBV13|TRBD1|TRBJ1-1|NA
TGTGCCAGCAGCTTAGGCCAATCGGGACAGGAAGCTTTCTTT
CASSLGQSGQEAFF
>TRBV27|NA|TRBJ2-5|few
TGTGCCAGCAGTTGGGGGAACCGAGAGACCCAGTACTTC
CASSWGNRETQYF
>TRBV12-3/TRBV12-4|NA|TRBJ2-4|NA
TGTGCCAGCAGTTTCGGCGGGCCCTCACCGGGGGAGCAGTACTTC
CASSFGGPSPGEQYF
>TRBV27|TRBD2|TRBJ2-1|NA
TGTGCCAGCTCTGGGACTAGCGGGACGGATGAGCAGTTCTTC
CASSGTSGTDEQFF
>TRBV27|NA|TRBJ2-2|NA
TGTGCCAGCTCTTTAAAGGGGGGCACCGGGGAGCTGTTTTTT
CASSLKGGTGELFF
>TRBV11-3|TRBD2|TRBJ2-5|NA
TGTGCCAGCAGCTTGTCAACTAGCGGGAGTAGAGAGACCCAGTACTTC
CASSLSTSGSRETQYF
>TRBV20-1|TRBD2|TRBJ2-7|few
TGCAGTGCCATTCTCGCCCAATCTAGCGGGGGCTCCTACGAGCAGTACTTC
CSAILAQSSGGSYEQYF
>TRBV5-1|NA|TRBJ2-2|NA
TGCGCCAGCAGCTCCTCCCCCACCCGGGGGTTCACCGGGGAGCTGTTTTTT
CASSSSPTRGFTGELFF
>TRBV5-1|TRBD2|TRBJ2-3|once
TGCGCCAGCAGCTGTAGCGGGAGAGATGATACGCAGTATTTT
CASSCSGRDDTQYF
>TRBV10-3|TRBD1|TRBJ2-3|NA
TGTGCCATCCGCGGGGGACAGGGGTACGATACGCAGTATTTT
CAIRGGQGYDTQYF
>TRBV20-1|TRBD1|TRBJ2-7|NA
TGCAGTGCTAGAGGGCCTCAGGGGGCGCGGAACGAGCAGTACTTC
CSARGPQGARNEQYF
>TRBV20-1|NA|TRBJ2-1|NA
TGCAGTGCCCCCCGGACTACCGATTACAATGAGCAGTTCTTC
CSAPRTTDYNEQFF
>TRBV7-9|TRBD1|TRBJ2-7|NA
TGTGCCAGCAGCCGACAGGGGGCCGAGCAGTACTTC
CASSRQGAEQYF
>TRBV14|NA|TRBJ2-1|NA
TGTGCCAGCAGCCAAGAGGGGGTGGTAGGGAATGAGCAGTTCTTC
CASSQEGVVGNEQFF
>TRBV25-1|NA|TRBJ1-2|NA
TGTGCCAGCAGTGAGTCCTCATTAGGAGTGAGGGACCTCTATGGCTACACCTTC
CASSESSLGVRDLYGYTF
>TRBV9|NA|TRBJ2-1|few
TGTGCCAGCAGCGTAGGTGTGGATGGAAGGCATGAGCAGTTCTTC
CASSVGVDGRHEQFF
>TRBV7-2|TRBD1|TRBJ2-4|NA
TGTGCCAGCAGCTCGGAACAGGGGTCAGGAAACATTCAGTACTTC
CASSSEQGSGNIQYF
>TRBV29-1|NA|TRBJ2-5|NA
TGCAGCGTTGAAGATCGAAACAGAAGGGAGACCCAGTACTTC
CSVEDRNRRETQYF
>TRBV20-1|TRBD2|TRBJ2-5|NA
TGCAGTGCTCCGGGACTAGTCAGCCAAGAGACCCAGTACTTC
CSAPGLVSQETQYF
>TRBV12-5|TRBD1|TRBJ1-2|NA
TGTGCTAGTGGTTTGGGGACAGGGCCCTATGGCTACACCTTC
CASGLGTGPYGYTF
>TRBV7-3|NA|TRBJ1-2|few
TGTGCCAGCAGCTTTTACTGGGGGGGCCTTAGGGACTATGGCTACACCTTC
CASSFYWGGLRDYGYTF